These 24 T cell receptor beta chains came from one sample sequenced in a study of blood T cell repertoires in COVID-19. The method was immunoSEQ multiplex PCR; TCRdb's version includes in-frame clones alone and lacks a portion of them. The table has under 250,000 clones, approximately 86% seen once. The source material was peripheral blood. These receptors all stem from a man between 35 and 55 years old with acute or convalescent COVID-19.

J is TRBJ2-3 and V is TRBV9; D might be TRBD2 (6 bases). This CDR3 region has 17 residues. Trimming cost V 3 bases and J 0 bases, with 17 bases left between them. Germline CDR1 is SGDLS and CDR2 is YYNGEE. The CDR3 spells CASSGRGAQISTDTQYF. CDR3 nucleotide sequence: TGTGCCAGCAGCGGCCGCGGGGCCCAGATAAGCACAGATACGCAGTATTTT.

The V call is TRBV5-4, the J call TRBJ2-3, with unresolved D. This CDR3 region has 15 residues. Trimming left V 4 bases short and J 5 bases short, with 17 bases between. CDR1 and CDR2 from the germline V gene are SGHNT and YYREEE (reference sequence). CDR3 in amino acids: CASSLPKTAGDTQYF. The CDR3 DNA is TGTGCCAGCAGCCTCCCGAAAACAGCCGGAGATACGCAGTATTTT.

The chain recombines TRBV6-5 with TRBJ1-5; weak D call: TRBD1 (6 bases). There are 14 residues in the CDR3. Trimming took 0 bases from V and 6 from J, leaving 9 bases between them. Germline V gene lookup returns CDR1 MNHEY and CDR2 SVGAGI. The CDR3 sequence is CASSYSQGAQPQHF. CDR3 sequence (DNA): TGTGCCAGCAGTTACTCACAGGGAGCTCAGCCCCAGCATTTT.

This clone showed up just a few times. The V and J genes are TRBV4-2 and TRBJ2-2, with 10 bases fitting TRBD1. Germline CDR1 reads LGHNA; CDR2 reads YNFKEQ. This CDR3 contains 16 residues. The J segment lost 7 bases and the V segment lost 4 bases, leaving 9 bases of the junction unmatched. DNA of the CDR3: TGTGCCAGCAGCCCCGGGACAGGGGCCGGCTACGGGGAGCTGTTTTTT. Protein product: CASSPGTGAGYGELFF.

CDR3 DNA sequence: TGTGCCAGCAGCACTAGCGGGGGCTCCTACGAGCAGTACTTC. It specifies CASSTSGGSYEQYF. V usage is TRBV7-3 and J usage is TRBJ2-7, with 11 bases that match TRBD2. This CDR3 comprises 14 residues. Germline V gene lookup returns CDR1 SGHTA and CDR2 FQGTGA. J lost 0 bases, V lost 5 bases, and 0 bases had no gene match.

Regarding this clone: This same CDR3 is encoded by further DNA sequences in the sample. The rearrangement links TRBV20-1 to TRBJ2-1; D remains unclear. V lost 6 bases and J 6 bases, leaving 6 bases between the germline ends. The CDR3 has 10 residues. Looked up from germline, CDR1 is DFQATT and CDR2 is SNEGSKA (reference sequence). CDR3 sequence: CSAPSNEQFF. The CDR3 DNA is TGCAGTGCCCCTTCCAATGAGCAGTTCTTC.

The chain carries TRBV9 and TRBJ1-2; D is perhaps TRBD1 (6 bases). The CDR3 is 14 amino acids. The V gene's germline CDR1 is SGDLS and CDR2 YYNGEE. Trimming removed 0 bases at V and 4 bases at J, with 10 bases between. CDR3 sequence (DNA): TGTGCCAGCAGCGTAGACAGGGATCCCTATGGCTACACCTTC. It translates to CASSVDRDPYGYTF. Supplemented by reference TRBV9 and TRBJ1-2, the full variable domain reads DSGVTQTPKHLITATGQRVTLRCSPRSGDLSVYWYQQSLDQGLQFLIQYYNGEERAKGNILERFSAQQFPDLHSELNLSSLELGDSALYFCASSVDRDPYGYTFGSGTRLTVV.

This chain joins TRBV6-5 and TRBJ2-7; TRBD2 agrees at 7 bases. CDR1 is MNHEY and CDR2 is SVGAGI in the germline V gene. Trimming took 0 bases from V and 3 from J; bases not matched to a gene: 5. The CDR3 consists of 15 residues. DNA of the CDR3: TGTGCCAGCAGTTACTCCTATACGGGGGGCTACGAGCAGTACTTC. Its translation is CASSYSYTGGYEQYF.

CDR3 protein: CASSWTGDEQYF. DNA of the CDR3: TGTGCCAGCAGCTGGACAGGGGACGAGCAGTACTTC. The chain recombines TRBV7-2 with TRBJ2-7, with 9 bases fitting TRBD1. The CDR3 has 12 amino acids. CDR1 is SGHTA, CDR2 FQGNSA, per germline. V lost 4 bases to trimming and J lost 5 bases; unmatched junction nucleotides: 0.

With respect to this clone: The identical CDR3 is also encoded by other nucleotide sequences in the sample. This chain joins TRBV27 and TRBJ2-6; D unresolved. This CDR3 contains 14 residues. V lost 5 bases and J lost 0, with 5 bases in between. Looked up from germline, CDR1 is MNHEY and CDR2 is SMNVEV (reference sequence). The CDR3 DNA reads TGTGCCAGCAGTCCTTTCTCTGGGGCCAACGTCCTGACTTTC. Translation gives CASSPFSGANVLTF.

The rearrangement joins TRBV21-1 to TRBJ1-5; the D call in the table, TRBD1, was not verified against the DNA. TRBV21-1 counts as a pseudogene. The CDR3 runs 13 residues. CDR3 protein: CARTGAGNQPQHF. The CDR3 bases are TGTGCCAGAACAGGGGCGGGCAATCAGCCCCAGCATTTT.

This clone appeared once. V gene TRBV11-2 combines with J gene TRBJ1-1; D might be TRBD1 (5 bases). Between the trimmed V and J ends, which lost 5 bases and 1 base, there was a span of 14 bases. Germline CDR1 reads SGHAT; CDR2 reads FQNNGV. The CDR3 consists of 15 residues. The CDR3 sequence: CASSPPGGGNTEAFF. CDR3 nucleotide sequence: TGTGCCAGCAGCCCCCCTGGCGGGGGGAACACTGAAGCTTTCTTT.

The chain has TRBV25-1 and TRBJ2-7; 7 nucleotides align to TRBD1. CDR1 is MGHDK, CDR2 SYGVNS, per germline. This CDR3 contains 15 residues. Trimming cost V 4 bases and J 4 bases; bases outside gene matches: 10. This CDR3 reads CASSAPGTAIYEQYF. For the CDR3, the DNA is TGTGCCAGCAGTGCTCCCGGGACAGCTATATACGAGCAGTACTTC.

This rearrangement joins TRBV5-4 to TRBJ2-3; unclear D gene. Deletions cut 4 bases from V and 3 bases from J, with 6 bases between. CDR3 length: 12 amino acids. Germline CDR1 and CDR2: SGHNT and YYREEE (reference sequence). The CDR3 DNA sequence: TGTGCCAGCAGCCCCGGTACAGATACGCAGTATTTT. Translating gives CASSPGTDTQYF.

The rearrangement links TRBV5-1 to TRBJ2-1; tentatively, D is TRBD2 (7 bases). CDR1 is SGHRS and CDR2 is YFSETQ in the germline V gene. The V gene lost 3 bases and the J gene lost 9 bases, with 16 bases spanning the gap. CDR3 size: 14 residues. CDR3: CASSSSGRGGEQFF. The DNA for the CDR3 is TGCGCCAGCAGCTCCAGTGGGAGGGGGGGTGAGCAGTTCTTC.

The chain joins TRBV7-2 to TRBJ2-4, with TRBD2 matching over 10 bases. CDR1 SGHTA and CDR2 FQGNSA come from the germline V gene. Germline trimming cut 0 bases from V and 3 bases from J; bases unmatched to any gene: 11. This CDR3 comprises 19 residues. The CDR3 DNA is TGTGCCAGCAGCTTAGCGCTGGCTAGCGGGAGTCAGGGCAAAAACATTCAGTACTTC. It translates to CASSLALASGSQGKNIQYF. The variable domain in full, completed from reference TRBV7-2 and TRBJ2-4, reads GAGVSQSPSNKVTEKGKDVELRCDPISGHTALYWYRQSLGQGLEFLIYFQGNSAPDKSGLPSDRFSAERTGGSVSTLTIQRTQQEDSAVYLCASSLALASGSQGKNIQYFGAGTRLSVL.

The gene calls are TRBV9 and TRBJ2-1; TRBD2 might be the D (6 bases). The CDR3 extends over 15 amino acids. CDR1 SGDLS and CDR2 YYNGEE come from the germline V gene. V was cut by 3 bases and J by 0 bases, with 10 bases left in between. The CDR3 protein is CASSGSGSSYNEQFF. In DNA, the CDR3 is TGTGCCAGCAGCGGTAGCGGAAGCTCCTACAATGAGCAGTTCTTC.

This clone was observed a few times. This chain joins TRBV28 and TRBJ2-5; maybe TRBD1 (6 bases). V lost 3 bases and J 4 bases, leaving 12 bases between the germline ends. The germline V gene has CDR1 MDHEN and CDR2 SYDVKM. The CDR3 length is 14 residues. The CDR3 coding sequence is TGTGCCAGCAGTTTCACAGGGCACGGAGAGACCCAGTACTTC. Amino acid sequence: CASSFTGHGETQYF.

The chain joins TRBV19 to TRBJ2-2; 9 nucleotides match TRBD1. V gave up 3 bases and J gave up 1 base; unmatched junction bases: 3. Germline CDR1 and CDR2: LNHDA and SQIVND (reference sequence). This CDR3 has 16 amino acids. The CDR3, as DNA: TGTGCCAGTAGTATTCCGGGACAGGGGAACACCGGGGAGCTGTTTTTT. It translates to CASSIPGQGNTGELFF.

This clone was recorded only once. The chain joins TRBV18 to TRBJ1-6, with D perhaps TRBD1 (6 bases). V lost 1 base, J lost 7 bases, and 20 bases lay in between. The CDR3 runs to 18 residues. CDR1 and CDR2 from the germline V gene are KGHSH and LQKENI. In nucleotides, the CDR3 is TGTGCCAGCTCACCACGGGCCCTTAAGACAGGACTGAATTCACCCCTCCACTTT. Protein sequence: CASSPRALKTGLNSPLHF.

The chain couples TRBV9 to TRBJ1-1; 12 positions match TRBD1. The CDR3 has 13 residues. V shed 3 bases and J 8 bases; nucleotides not matched to a gene: 2. The germline V gene has CDR1 SGDLS and CDR2 YYNGEE. DNA of the CDR3: TGTGCCAGCAGCGCGGGGACAGGGGGCGAAGCTTTCTTT. It translates to CASSAGTGGEAFF. Looking up the rest from reference TRBV9 and TRBJ1-1 gives the full variable domain: DSGVTQTPKHLITATGQRVTLRCSPRSGDLSVYWYQQSLDQGLQFLIQYYNGEERAKGNILERFSAQQFPDLHSELNLSSLELGDSALYFCASSAGTGGEAFFGQGTRLTVV.

The chain links TRBV19 to TRBJ1-2; D perhaps matches TRBD1 (6 bases). V was shortened by 7 bases and J by 5 bases, with 14 bases between the two germline ends. Germline CDR1 is LNHDA and CDR2 is SQIVND (reference sequence). CDR3 length: 13 amino acids. For the CDR3, the DNA is TGTGCCAGTAATAACAGGGCGAGGTATGGCTACACCTTC. Translated, it gives CASNNRARYGYTF. The complete variable domain, with remaining parts taken from reference TRBV19 and TRBJ1-2, reads DGGITQSPKYLFRKEGQNVTLSCEQNLNHDAMYWYRQDPGQGLRLIYYSQIVNDFQKGDIAEGYSVSREKKESFPLTVTSAQKNPTAFYLCASNNRARYGYTFGSGTRLTVV.

The V gene is TRBV4-3, the J gene TRBJ2-3; 7 nucleotides line up with TRBD2. Germline lookup yields CDR1 LGHNA and CDR2 YSLEER. Trimming removed 6 bases from V and 5 bases from J; junction bases left unmatched: 17. The length of the CDR3 is 17 residues. The CDR3 bases are TGCGCCAGCAGTCCCCAGGCAGGAAGCGGGACTTTAGATACGCAGTATTTT. Translating it yields CASSPQAGSGTLDTQYF.

The rearrangement joins TRBV5-1 to TRBJ2-5; 9 nucleotides line up with TRBD2. Unmatched junction bases numbered 4, after V lost 5 bases and J lost 2 bases. The length of the CDR3 is 14 residues. The germline V gene encodes CDR1 SGHRS and CDR2 YFSETQ. CDR3 protein: CASRPSGDQETQYF. The CDR3 nucleotides are TGCGCCAGCAGGCCTAGCGGGGATCAAGAGACCCAGTACTTC.